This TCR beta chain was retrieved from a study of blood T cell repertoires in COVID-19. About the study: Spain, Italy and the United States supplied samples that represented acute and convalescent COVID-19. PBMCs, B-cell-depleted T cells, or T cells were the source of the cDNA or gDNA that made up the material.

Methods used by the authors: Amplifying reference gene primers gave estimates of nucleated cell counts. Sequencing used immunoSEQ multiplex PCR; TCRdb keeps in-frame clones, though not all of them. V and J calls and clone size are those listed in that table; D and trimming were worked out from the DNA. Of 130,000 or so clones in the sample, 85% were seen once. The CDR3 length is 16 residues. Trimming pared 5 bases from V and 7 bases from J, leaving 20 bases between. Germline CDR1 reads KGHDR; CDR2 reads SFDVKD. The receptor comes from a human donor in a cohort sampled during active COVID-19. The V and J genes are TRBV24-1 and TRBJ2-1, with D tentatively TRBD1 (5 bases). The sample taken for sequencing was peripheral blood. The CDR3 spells CATSVTTGPSWNEQFF. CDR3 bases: TGTGCCACCAGTGTAACCACAGGCCCCTCGTGGAATGAGCAGTTCTTC.